Following are 9 T cell receptor beta chains from one sample sequenced in a study of OX40 agonist ivuxolimab in advanced cancers. This table comes from immunoSEQ multiplex PCR, and its TCRdb copy is limited to in-frame clones, with some not included. The sample includes some 70,000 clones, 70% to 90% of them seen just once. The input for sequencing was CD4+ or CD8+ T cells sorted from blood, taken in a trial of the OX40 agonist ivuxolimab. These receptors all come from an adult with an advanced solid tumor such as melanoma, head and neck, liver or kidney cancer.

The chain recombines TRBV5-1 with TRBJ2-2; D may be TRBD1 (5 bases). CDR1 and CDR2 (germline): SGHRS, YFSETQ. Trimming removed 6 bases from V and 3 bases from J, with 15 bases in between. CDR3 size: 15 residues. This CDR3 reads CASKAQGIDTGELFF. In DNA form, the CDR3 reads TGCGCCAGCAAGGCCCAGGGCATAGACACCGGGGAGCTGTTTTTT.

This sequence joins TRBV4-2 and TRBJ2-3, with TRBD2 matching 10 bases. This CDR3 has 17 residues. The junction had 6 bases not matched to a gene; V was cut back by 0 bases and J by 3 bases. Germline CDR1 and CDR2: LGHNA and YNFKEQ. This chain's CDR3 is CASSQDGERGGTDTQYF. The CDR3, as DNA: TGTGCCAGCAGCCAAGATGGGGAGCGGGGGGGGACAGATACGCAGTATTTT.

The rearrangement joins TRBV18 to TRBJ2-5; the match to TRBD1 covers 7 bases. The ends lost 5 bases at V and 2 bases at J; junction bases unmatched: 2. The CDR3 has 13 residues. CDR1 and CDR2 from the germline V gene are KGHSH and LQKENI. Here the CDR3 DNA reads TGTGCCAGCTCATTGGACAGGCAAGAGACCCAGTACTTC. Translating gives CASSLDRQETQYF.

This chain connects TRBV5-5 to TRBJ2-7; TRBD2 agrees at 8 bases. The CDR3 length is 16 residues. Germline assignment: CDR1 SGHKS and CDR2 YYEKEE (reference sequence). V was clipped by 0 bases and J by 3 bases; unmatched bases: 8. In nucleotides, the CDR3 is TGTGCCAGCAGCTTGGGACTAGCGTCATCTTTCTACGAGCAGTACGTC. Protein product: CASSLGLASSFYEQYV.

The rearrangement joins TRBV19 to TRBJ2-3; D call uncertain. V was trimmed by 6 bases and J by 4 bases, leaving 11 bases between them. The germline CDR1 and CDR2 sequences are LNHDA and SQIVND (reference sequence). The CDR3 extends over 13 amino acids. The CDR3 nucleotides read TGTGCCAGTAGCGGGCATTTGGCAGATACGCAGTATTTT. As protein: CASSGHLADTQYF.

In this sample, this clone turned up a few times. The rearrangement uses TRBV2 and TRBJ1-1; TRBD1 is a possible D gene (5 bases). CDR1 is SNHLY, CDR2 FYNNEI, per germline. The CDR3 length is 13 residues. With 0 bases removed from V and 8 bases from J, the gap between germline ends came to 10 bases. CDR3 sequence: CASSEAQEGEAFF. The CDR3 DNA reads TGTGCCAGCAGTGAAGCGCAGGAGGGGGAAGCTTTCTTT.

The chain employs TRBV19 and TRBJ1-4; no clear D. The CDR3 runs 15 residues. CDR1 and CDR2 (germline): LNHDA, SQIVND (reference sequence). V lost 6 bases and J lost 10, with 21 bases in between. The CDR3 spells CASSPRFGEVGKLFF. The CDR3 DNA reads TGTGCCAGTAGCCCTCGGTTTGGGGAAGTTGGAAAACTGTTTTTT.

V gene TRBV29-1 combines with J gene TRBJ2-7; D assignment may be TRBD1 or TRBD2 (5 bases each). CDR3 length: 10 residues. V was pared by 4 bases and J by 8 bases, with 9 bases between. The germline V gene encodes CDR1 SQVTM and CDR2 ANQGSEA. The CDR3 is CSVGGTQQYV. For the CDR3, the DNA is TGCAGCGTTGGGGGGACGCAGCAGTACGTC.

The V and J genes are TRBV7-2 and TRBJ2-3; 7 bases fit TRBD1. CDR3 length equals 15 residues. V shed 3 bases and J 2 bases; nucleotides not matched to a gene: 5. Per the germline V gene, CDR1 is SGHTA and CDR2 is FQGNSA. This CDR3 reads CASSFRGQFTDTQYF. For the CDR3, the DNA is TGTGCCAGCAGCTTCCGGGGACAGTTCACAGATACGCAGTATTTT.